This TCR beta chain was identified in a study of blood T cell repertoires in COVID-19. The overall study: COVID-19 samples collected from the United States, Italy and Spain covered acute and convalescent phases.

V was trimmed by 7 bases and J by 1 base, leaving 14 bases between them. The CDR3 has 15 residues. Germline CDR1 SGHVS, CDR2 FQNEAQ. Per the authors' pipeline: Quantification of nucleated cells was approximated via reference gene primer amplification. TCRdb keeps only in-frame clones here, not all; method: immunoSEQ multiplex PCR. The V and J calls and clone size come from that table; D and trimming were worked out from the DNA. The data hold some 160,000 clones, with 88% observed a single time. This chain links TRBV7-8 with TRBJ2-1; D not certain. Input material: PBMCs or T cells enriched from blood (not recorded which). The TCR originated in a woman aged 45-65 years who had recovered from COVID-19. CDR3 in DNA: TGTGCCAGCACCGCTGGTGACGGGTCCTACAATGAGCAGTTCTTC. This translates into CASTAGDGSYNEQFF.